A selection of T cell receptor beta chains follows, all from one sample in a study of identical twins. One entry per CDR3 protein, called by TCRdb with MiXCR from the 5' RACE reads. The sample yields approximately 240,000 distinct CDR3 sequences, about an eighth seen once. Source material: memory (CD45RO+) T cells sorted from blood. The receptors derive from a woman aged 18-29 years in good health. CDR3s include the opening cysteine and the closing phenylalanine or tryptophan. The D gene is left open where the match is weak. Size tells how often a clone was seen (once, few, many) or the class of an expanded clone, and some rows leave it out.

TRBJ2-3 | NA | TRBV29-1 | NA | TGCAGCGTTGACGGAAGCACAGATACGCAGTATTTT | CSVDGSTDTQYF
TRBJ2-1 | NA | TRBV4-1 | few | TGCGCCAGCAGCCAAGATCCTAGAAACAATGAGCAGTTCTTC | CASSQDPRNNEQFF
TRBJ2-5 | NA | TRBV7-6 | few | TGTGCCAGCAGCTTACCGGGGGACGGGCAAGAGACCCAGTACTTC | CASSLPGDGQETQYF
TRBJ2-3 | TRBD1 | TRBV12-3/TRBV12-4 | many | TGTGCCAGCAGCCTTGGGGGGACAGGGTCCGATACGCAGTATTTT | CASSLGGTGSDTQYF
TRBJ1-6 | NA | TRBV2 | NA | TGTGCCAGCAACGGGGGCCCGGGGTCACCCCTCCACTTT | CASNGGPGSPLHF
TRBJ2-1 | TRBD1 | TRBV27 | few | TGTGCCAGCAGCCCGTCGGGACAGGGGGGGTCAAATGAGCAGTTCTTC | CASSPSGQGGSNEQFF
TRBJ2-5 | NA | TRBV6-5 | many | TGTGCCAGCAGTTACATAAGGCAGGGGAGGGAGACCCAGTACTTC | CASSYIRQGRETQYF
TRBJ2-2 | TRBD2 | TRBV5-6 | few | TGTGCCAGCGGACTAGCGGGGGTTCGGACCGGGGAGCTGTTTTTT | CASGLAGVRTGELFF
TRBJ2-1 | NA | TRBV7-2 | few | TGTGCCAGCAGCTTAACAGGCGGACACTACAATGAGCAGTTCTTC | CASSLTGGHYNEQFF
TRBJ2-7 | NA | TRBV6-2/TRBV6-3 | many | TGTGCCAGCAGTCAACGGGGTGGATACGAGCAGTACTTC | CASSQRGGYEQYF
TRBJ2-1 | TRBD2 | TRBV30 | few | TGTGCCTGGAGCGGACTTAGCGGGAGGCGGAATGAGCAGTTCTTC | CAWSGLSGRRNEQFF
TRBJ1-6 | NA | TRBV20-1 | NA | TGCAGTGCTAGACAGGGTCTGGGTTCACCCCTCCACTTT | CSARQGLGSPLHF
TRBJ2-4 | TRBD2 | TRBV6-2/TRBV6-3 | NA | TGTGCCAGCAGAGGGCTAGCGGGAGGACCCTCCAAAAACATTCAGTACTTC | CASRGLAGGPSKNIQYF
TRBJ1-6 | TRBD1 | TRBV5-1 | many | TGCGCCAGCAGCTCAGGACAGGCTGGCCTCAATTCACCCCTCCACTTT | CASSSGQAGLNSPLHF
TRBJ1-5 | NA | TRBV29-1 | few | TGCAGCGTTGTACTGGGTATTGGTCAGCCCCAGCATTTT | CSVVLGIGQPQHF
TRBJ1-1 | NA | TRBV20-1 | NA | TGCAGTGCTGGGGTAAATAACAAGGCTGAAGCTTTCTTT | CSAGVNNKAEAFF